The 2 T cell receptor beta chains below come from one sample, sequenced in a study of tumor-infiltrating lymphocytes in primary liver carcinoma. Starting material of around 460 ng total RNA yielded TCR beta cDNA via a constant-region primer. TCR beta libraries came from three nested multiplex PCR rounds using slightly modified ARM-PCR. For approximately 11 cycles apiece, the opening two PCR rounds ran with TRBV1-TRBV30 forward primers and a C-beta reverse primer. TCRdb independently ran MiXCR on the multiplex PCR reads; one entry per CDR3 protein. Of approximately 300,000 distinct CDR3 sequences in the sample, 65% were seen once. Researchers drew blood RNA from unsorted whole blood and extracted germline DNA as well. Specimen: peripheral blood. The origin of the receptors is a man aged 35-49 years with primary liver carcinoma and hepatitis B virus infection.

The CDR3 DNA is TGTGCTAACAGCCGGGACTCACCCCAGTACTTC. Its translation is CANSRDSPQYF. The chain uses TRBV11-2 and TRBJ2-5, with D possibly matching TRBD2 (6 bases). Germline V CDR1 and CDR2: SGHAT, FQNNGV. CDR3 length: 11 residues.

This clonotype was recorded many times. The J gene is TRBJ2-3, the V gene TRBV12-3 or TRBV12-4; the D gene is possibly TRBD1 (5 bases). Trimming took off 1 base at V and 2 bases at J, with 7 bases between the two ends. The CDR3 extends over 14 amino acids. The CDR3 region is CASSLDRNTDTQYF. CDR3 coding DNA: TGTGCCAGCAGTTTAGACAGGAACACAGATACGCAGTATTTT.